Each of the 28 T cell receptor beta chains below was sequenced from the same sample in a study of post-analysis software for immune sequencing data. Broader study findings: Among a handful of TRBV segments more frequent in patients than controls were TRBV5-6, TRBV5-1 and TRBV20-1.

cDNA libraries of TCR beta carried unique molecular identifiers. Each CDR3 protein is one row after TCRdb ran MiXCR on the PCR reads. There are hundreds of thousands of distinct CDR3 sequences in the sample; approximately 60% occur only once, and roughly 10% lies in the top ten. Antigens for these TCRs are unknown. Sequencing was done on a sample of blood. Receptors originate from a girl between 2 and 10 years old with multiple sclerosis.

The chain employs TRBV29-1 and TRBJ1-2, with 7 bases identical to TRBD1. J gave up 2 bases and V 7 bases, and 7 bases lay outside the gene matches. This CDR3 has 13 amino acids. CDR1 is SQVTM and CDR2 is ANQGSEA in the germline V gene. CDR3 amino acids: CSADRDGNYGYTF. CDR3 in DNA: TGCAGCGCTGACAGGGACGGGAACTATGGCTACACCTTC. Variable domain in full (rest from reference TRBV29-1 and TRBJ1-2): SAVISQKPSRDICQRGTSLTIQCQVDSQVTMMFWYRQQPGQSLTLIATANQGSEATYESGFVIDKFPISRPNLTFSTLTVSNMSPEDSSIYLCSADRDGNYGYTFGSGTRLTVV.

V gene TRBV4-3 combines with J gene TRBJ2-1; 9 bases map to TRBD1. Germline trimming cut 4 bases from V and 6 bases from J; bases unmatched to any gene: 4. CDR3 size: 14 residues. Looked up from germline, CDR1 is LGHNA and CDR2 is YSLEER. CDR3: CASSRRTGANEQFF. The CDR3 bases are TGCGCCAGCAGCCGCCGGACAGGGGCCAATGAGCAGTTCTTC.

The chain links TRBV7-8 to TRBJ2-3; a possible D gene is TRBD2 (6 bases). The germline CDR1 and CDR2 sequences are SGHVS and FQNEAQ. This CDR3 has 15 amino acids. V lost 5 bases to trimming and J lost 4 bases, with 16 bases between them. The CDR3 bases are TGTGCCAGCAGCCCCCAGGGAGGTTCCCCAGATACGCAGTATTTT. Its protein product is CASSPQGGSPDTQYF.

V and J are TRBV29-1 and TRBJ2-5; 13 positions agree with TRBD2. TRBJ2-7 matches the DNA end more closely, so the J call is doubtful. Germline CDR1 is SQVTM and CDR2 is ANQGSEA. The CDR3 is 15 amino acids. Written as DNA, the CDR3 is TGCAGCGCGCGAACTAGCGGGAGGGCCGGCTACGAGCAGTACTTC. Amino acids: CSARTSGRAGYEQYF.

The chain couples TRBV13 to TRBJ2-1; D remains ambiguous. This CDR3 region has 14 residues. CDR1 is PRHDT and CDR2 is FYEKMQ in the germline V gene (reference sequence). Trimming took 5 bases from V and 5 from J, leaving 13 bases between them. CDR3 nucleotides: TGTGCCAGCAGCCGAGAGAGGAATGACAATGAGCAGTTCTTC. Encoded protein: CASSRERNDNEQFF.

V is TRBV7-7 and J is TRBJ2-3; 10 bases line up with TRBD2. The CDR3 is made up of 14 amino acids. V trimming: 5 bases; J trimming: 5 bases; junction bases outside the gene matches: 4. Germline CDR1 is SSHAT and CDR2 is FNYEAQ (reference sequence). DNA for the CDR3: TGTGCCAGCAGCCTCACTAGCGGGGTAGATACGCAGTATTTT. Its protein is CASSLTSGVDTQYF.

CDR3 sequence (DNA): TGCAGTGCCAACCCGACAAATCGAGATACGCAGTATTTT. Protein product: CSANPTNRDTQYF. The chain links TRBV20-1 to TRBJ2-3; D is uncertain. Germline CDR1 DFQATT, CDR2 SNEGSKA (reference sequence). The CDR3 spans 13 residues. Trimming took off 6 bases at V and 5 bases at J, with 15 bases between the two ends.

The chain couples TRBV20-1 to TRBJ1-1; no clear D gene. CDR1 and CDR2 (germline): DFQATT, SNEGSKA (reference sequence). Trimming removed 1 base at V and 0 bases at J, with 12 bases between. CDR3 length equals 15 residues. This chain's CDR3 is CSARGGAGMNTEAFF. The CDR3 nucleotides read TGCAGTGCTAGAGGAGGCGCGGGAATGAACACTGAAGCTTTCTTT.

The chain links TRBV6-2 or TRBV6-3 to TRBJ2-7, with D perhaps being TRBD1 or TRBD2 (5 bases each). The CDR3 length is 12 residues. Trimming stripped 7 bases from V and 7 bases from J, with 14 bases between. Germline assignment: CDR1 MNHEY and CDR2 SVGEGT. In DNA, the CDR3 is TGTGCCAGCAAGCCTCGGGACCAGGAGCAGTACTTC. Residues: CASKPRDQEQYF.

This chain joins TRBV6-6 and TRBJ2-3, with D uncertain. Germline V gene data show CDR1 as MNHNY and CDR2 as SVGAGI (reference sequence). CDR3 length equals 11 residues. The ends were cut back, 10 bases at V and 1 base at J, with 6 bases in the middle. DNA for the CDR3: TGTGCCACCGACGGCACAGATACGCAGTATTTT. It encodes CATDGTDTQYF.

The chain joins TRBV10-3 to TRBJ2-5; 14 positions agree with TRBD2. The DNA end favors TRBJ2-7, so the J call may be wrong. The CDR3 extends over 18 amino acids. Germline-derived CDR1 and CDR2 are ENHRY and SYGVKD. CDR3 nucleotides: TGTGCCATCAGTGCCCTCACGCCCGGGACTAGCGGGAGCTACGAGCAGTACTTC. It is translated as CAISALTPGTSGSYEQYF.

The chain has TRBV10-2 and TRBJ2-5; the match to TRBD2 covers 13 bases. The J call may be in error: the DNA end matches TRBJ2-7 better. The CDR3 extends over 15 amino acids. The germline gives CDR1 WSHSY, CDR2 SAAADI. The CDR3 reads CASKQGLAGRDEQYF. CDR3 sequence (DNA): TGCGCCAGCAAACAGGGACTAGCGGGGCGCGACGAGCAGTACTTC.

J is TRBJ2-5 and V is TRBV7-9; the D is unclear. The CDR3 has 15 residues. Germline V gives CDR1 SEHNR, CDR2 FQNEAQ (reference sequence). V gave up 4 bases and J gave up 5 bases, with 17 bases separating them. CDR3 in amino acids: CASSWVQDSRETQYF. The CDR3 DNA sequence: TGTGCCAGCAGCTGGGTTCAAGACTCTCGCGAGACCCAGTACTTC.

This clonotype was detected a few times. The V call is TRBV30, the J call TRBJ2-1, with TRBD2 identical over 7 bases. V lost 7 bases, J lost 9 bases, and 12 bases stayed unmatched. The CDR3 contains 13 residues. Germline-derived CDR1 and CDR2 are GTSNPN and SVGIG (reference sequence). The CDR3, as DNA: TGTGCCTCCTCCGAGGGGAGGGACGCTGAGCAGTTCTTC. The encoded protein is CASSEGRDAEQFF.

The chain uses TRBV27 and TRBJ2-1, with D possibly being TRBD1 or TRBD2 (6 bases each). Germline V gene data show CDR1 as MNHEY and CDR2 as SMNVEV (reference sequence). This CDR3 has 13 amino acids. V lost 0 bases and J 9 bases, leaving 9 bases between the germline ends. The CDR3 here is CASSLSRGVEQFF. For the CDR3, the DNA is TGTGCCAGCAGTTTATCGAGGGGGGTTGAGCAGTTCTTC.

To note about this clonotype: Germline is not matched at one junction end, which may reflect a read error. The chain recombines TRBV12-3 or TRBV12-4 with TRBJ2-3; 7 nucleotides agree with TRBD1. There are 14 residues in the CDR3. This chain's CDR3 is CASTPRGLTDTEYF. The CDR3 bases are TGTGCCAGCACCCCCAGGGGGTTAACAGATACGGAGTATTTT.

This clonotype was picked up a small number of times. The V call is TRBV20-1, the J call TRBJ2-2, with 7 bases aligning to TRBD2. The CDR3 spans 15 residues. Per germline, CDR1 DFQATT and CDR2 SNEGSKA (reference sequence). J was trimmed by 0 bases and V by 1 base; bases with no gene match: 2. CDR3 sequence: CSARVAGANTGELFF. CDR3 DNA sequence: TGCAGTGCTAGAGTGGCGGGGGCGAACACCGGGGAGCTGTTTTTT.

The chain employs TRBV10-3 and TRBJ2-1; the match to TRBD2 covers 11 bases. Trimming at V came to 7 bases and at J to 4 bases, leaving 3 bases not matched to a gene. CDR1 and CDR2 from the germline V gene are ENHRY and SYGVKD. This CDR3 has 14 residues. The DNA for the CDR3 is TGTGCCATCAAGGGACTAGCGGTTTACAATGAGCAGTTCTTC. Translation gives CAIKGLAVYNEQFF.

V and J are TRBV20-1 and TRBJ2-3; D may be TRBD1 or TRBD2 (6 bases each). V was clipped by 7 bases and J by 3 bases, with 17 bases between them. CDR1 is DFQATT and CDR2 is SNEGSKA in the germline V gene (reference sequence). This CDR3 region has 14 residues. In DNA, the CDR3 is TGCAGTGTTGTTCGGGGGCCGGCTACAGATACGCAGTATTTT. This gives the protein CSVVRGPATDTQYF.

The chain carries TRBV7-2 and TRBJ2-7; D is ambiguous. CDR3 length: 13 amino acids. Trimming stripped 5 bases from V and 0 bases from J, with 8 bases between. Germline lookup yields CDR1 SGHTA and CDR2 FQGNSA. The CDR3 loop is CASSKLASYEQYF. Written as DNA, the CDR3 is TGTGCCAGCAGCAAACTCGCCTCCTACGAGCAGTACTTC.

There are a few counts of this clonotype. The chain links TRBV30 to TRBJ2-1; TRBD1 matches at 8 bases. The CDR3 is made up of 14 amino acids. Germline V lookup: CDR1 GTSNPN, CDR2 SVGIG (reference sequence). V shed 2 bases, J shed 5 bases, and the junction held 5 bases outside the gene matches. In nucleotides, the CDR3 is TGTGCCTGGAGTACAGGGACAGGTAACAATGAGCAGTTCTTC. Translated, it gives CAWSTGTGNNEQFF.

The CDR3 coding sequence is TGTGCCAGCAGGGTAGCCGGAGGGGACACTGAAGCTTTCTTT. Its translation: CASRVAGGDTEAFF. V is TRBV6-5 and J is TRBJ1-1; D may be TRBD1 (5 bases). V was pared by 6 bases and J by 3 bases, with 14 bases between. The CDR3 spans 14 residues. CDR1 and CDR2 from the germline V gene are MNHEY and SVGAGI.

V and J are TRBV3-1 and TRBJ2-5, with 8 bases that match TRBD2. The trim removed 0 bases at V and 0 bases at J, leaving 6 bases unmatched. This CDR3 is built from 17 residues. Germline CDR1 reads LGHDT; CDR2 reads YNNKEL (reference sequence). The CDR3 here is CASSQDQARGDQETQYF. CDR3 sequence (DNA): TGTGCCAGCAGCCAAGATCAGGCGCGGGGGGACCAAGAGACCCAGTACTTC.

This clonotype was counted between two and nine times. The rearrangement uses TRBV5-5 and TRBJ1-2, with TRBD1 as a possible D gene (5 bases). CDR1 and CDR2 (germline): SGHKS, YYEKEE (reference sequence). The CDR3 loop spans 17 amino acids. V dropped 1 base and J dropped 6 bases, with 22 bases sitting between them. CDR3 sequence reads: CASSLSALRGTRDGYTF. Written as DNA, the CDR3 is TGTGCCAGCAGCTTGTCGGCTCTGCGGGGGACGAGGGATGGCTACACCTTC.

This clonotype has only one observation. The chain carries TRBV29-1 and TRBJ2-5; 8 bases align to TRBD2. From germline, CDR1 is SQVTM and CDR2 ANQGSEA. This CDR3 contains 15 residues. Trimming took 3 bases from V and 13 from J; bases not matched to a gene: 19. The CDR3 loop reads CSVEFLAGSQGGRYF. For the CDR3, the DNA is TGCAGCGTTGAGTTTTTAGCGGGATCTCAAGGAGGGCGGTACTTC.

The chain joins TRBV5-1 to TRBJ2-3; D is unresolved. Trimming took off 2 bases at V and 0 bases at J, with 7 bases between the two ends. Germline assignment: CDR1 SGHRS and CDR2 YFSETQ. The CDR3 sequence is 14 residues long. The CDR3 nucleotides read TGCGCCAGCAGCTTTTTCTCTAGCACAGATACGCAGTATTTT. Its protein is CASSFFSSTDTQYF.

With regard to this clonotype: The junction differs from germline at one of its ends, possibly a read error. V and J are TRBV20-1 and TRBJ2-5; 7 bases match TRBD2. The CDR3 runs to 13 residues. Germline V gene lookup returns CDR1 DFQATT and CDR2 SNEGSKA (reference sequence). The CDR3 DNA sequence: TGCAGTGCTAGAGGGGGGGGTCAAGAGACCCAGTGCTTC. Amino acid sequence: CSARGGGQETQCF.

As regards this clonotype: Germline is not matched at one junction end, which may reflect a read error. V and J are TRBV5-1 and TRBJ1-2, with D uncertain. The germline CDR1 and CDR2 sequences are SGHRS and YFSETQ. The CDR3 contains 14 residues. The chain's CDR3 is CASSGALTVYGYTF. The CDR3 DNA reads TGCGCCAGCAGCGGCGCGCTCACCGTTTATGGCTATACCTTC. Together with reference TRBV5-1 and TRBJ1-2, the CDR3 gives the full variable domain: KAGVTQTPRYLIKTRGQQVTLSCSPISGHRSVSWYQQTPGQGLQFLFEYFSETQRNKGNFPGRFSGRQFSNSRSEMNVSTLELGDSALYLCASSGALTVYGYTFGSGTRLTVV.